The 13 T cell receptor beta chains below come from one sample, sequenced in a study of regulatory T cells in long-lasting Graves disease. Building of the TCR beta libraries involved iRepertoire HTBI primers and Arm-PCR of CDR3 regions. Using its own MiXCR run on the multiplex PCR reads, TCRdb lists one record per CDR3 protein. The sample lists 400,000 to 500,000 distinct CDR3 sequences; 22% were seen once. This sample's time point: persistent/refractory GD, antithyroid drugs over 5 years with positive TRAb. RNA extracted from PBMCs served as the sequencing template. The source material was peripheral blood mononuclear cells (PBMCs), sampled when the disease was refractory, from a patient treated with antithyroid drugs. These TCRs come from a female donor with Graves disease.

Ten or more counts support this clonotype. V usage is TRBV28 and J usage is TRBJ2-7; TRBD2 matches at 7 bases. With V trimmed by 4 bases and J by 7 bases, 7 bases remained unmatched. Germline assignment: CDR1 MDHEN and CDR2 SYDVKM. This CDR3 has 13 residues. This chain's CDR3 is CASSWGGLGEQYF. The CDR3 DNA follows: TGTGCCAGCAGTTGGGGGGGGTTGGGGGAGCAGTACTTC.

This clonotype was seen a few times. The chain uses TRBV11-2 and TRBJ2-2; weak D call: TRBD1 (5 bases). This CDR3 contains 15 residues. Trimming cost V 0 bases and J 6 bases, with 11 bases left between them. The germline V gene encodes CDR1 SGHAT and CDR2 FQNNGV. In nucleotides, the CDR3 is TGTGCCAGCAGCTTAGATTTCGCCAGGGCCGGGGAGCTGTTTTTT. Protein: CASSLDFARAGELFF.

This clonotype was counted a few times. The chain couples TRBV27 to TRBJ2-2; a weak D match, TRBD1 (6 bases). CDR1 and CDR2 from the germline V gene are MNHEY and SMNVEV (reference sequence). The length of the CDR3 is 14 residues. The ends were cut back, 7 bases at V and 4 bases at J, with 13 bases in the middle. The CDR3 nucleotides are TGTGCCAGCACTCCCACAGGGAGCACCGGGGAGCTGTTTTTT. Its translation: CASTPTGSTGELFF.

The CDR3 DNA follows: TGCGCCAGCAGCTACTTGACAGGGGGGAAGACTGAAGCTTTCTTT. It is translated as CASSYLTGGKTEAFF. The chain joins TRBV5-1 to TRBJ1-1; TRBD1 matches 9 bases. Germline CDR1 reads SGHRS; CDR2 reads YFSETQ. The CDR3 runs to 15 residues. V lost 3 bases and J lost 5; bases outside the gene matches: 8.

This clonotype appeared many times. The chain uses TRBV7-2 and TRBJ1-2; D ambiguous. V dropped 5 bases and J dropped 8 bases, with 21 bases sitting between them. CDR1 is SGHTA and CDR2 is FQGNSA in the germline V gene. The CDR3 loop spans 15 amino acids. The CDR3 sequence: CASSQAGRIHIGYTF. The DNA of the CDR3 is TGTGCCAGCAGCCAGGCAGGCCGGATTCATATAGGCTACACCTTC.

This clonotype was observed at least ten times. The CDR3 DNA reads as TGTGCCTGGACTAGGGAGAATGGCTACACCTTC. This translates into CAWTRENGYTF. The chain recombines TRBV30 with TRBJ1-2; no clear D gene. Germline loops: CDR1 GTSNPN, CDR2 SVGIG (reference sequence). Trimming cost V 4 bases and J 6 bases, with 9 bases left between them. The CDR3 runs 11 residues.

This clonotype was detected ten times or more. The CDR3 loop is CASSSGDQETQYF. The DNA for the CDR3 is TGTGCCAGCAGTTCAGGGGACCAAGAGACCCAGTACTTC. The V gene is TRBV28, the J gene TRBJ2-5; the D gene is possibly TRBD1 (6 bases). Germline CDR1 reads MDHEN; CDR2 reads SYDVKM. The CDR3 runs 13 residues. V lost 4 bases and J lost 0, with 6 bases in between.

This clonotype was counted a few times. The chain joins TRBV20-1 to TRBJ2-5; 10 nucleotides align to TRBD1. V dropped 1 base and J dropped 4; count of bases not matched to a gene: 6. The germline CDR1 and CDR2 sequences are DFQATT and SNEGSKA (reference sequence). This CDR3 contains 15 residues. CDR3 protein: CSARGIGQGGETQYF. The CDR3 bases are TGCAGTGCTAGAGGAATCGGACAGGGGGGAGAGACCCAGTACTTC.

In the case of this clonotype: This likely came from a read error, as a far larger clone is one base away. The rearrangement uses TRBV7-3 and TRBJ2-2, with TRBD2 as a possible D gene (5 bases). The CDR3 loop spans 14 amino acids. The V gene lost 4 bases and the J gene lost 0 bases, with 6 bases spanning the gap. Germline V lookup: CDR1 SGHTA, CDR2 FQGTGA. Here the CDR3 DNA reads TGTGCCAGCAGCTCAGCGGCGAACACCGGGGAGCTGTTTTTT. Its protein product is CASSSAANTGELFF.

This clonotype has just a few counts. The V and J genes are TRBV3-1 and TRBJ1-5; 7 bases align to TRBD1. Unmatched junction bases numbered 15, after V lost 5 bases and J lost 11 bases. The CDR3 loop spans 15 amino acids. Germline CDR1 and CDR2: LGHDT and YNNKEL (reference sequence). The CDR3 bases are TGTGCCAGCAGCTACCGGGACAGACCCTTTCAAGCCCAGCATTTT. Its protein product is CASSYRDRPFQAQHF.

This clonotype has a handful of counts. The chain couples TRBV20-1 to TRBJ2-5; D gene uncertain. Germline CDR1 is DFQATT and CDR2 is SNEGSKA (reference sequence). The CDR3 has 10 amino acids. Trimming removed 3 bases at V and 5 bases at J, with 4 bases between. CDR3 bases: TGCAGTGCTAGTCTGGAGACCCAGTACTTC. This sequence encodes CSASLETQYF.

The table lists this clonotype with a few counts. This sequence joins TRBV28 and TRBJ2-1; D is possibly TRBD2 (6 bases). V lost 2 bases and J lost 7, with 18 bases in between. The germline CDR1 and CDR2 sequences are MDHEN and SYDVKM. This CDR3 has 16 residues. The DNA for the CDR3 is TGTGCCAGCAGTTTAGGGACTTATCGGATCGGTAATGAGCAGTTCTTC. It translates to CASSLGTYRIGNEQFF.

The gene calls are TRBV6-1 and TRBJ2-1; 9 bases agree with TRBD1. The germline gives CDR1 MNHNS, CDR2 SASEGT. There are 14 residues in the CDR3. V shed 6 bases, J shed 7 bases, and the junction held 7 bases outside the gene matches. In nucleotides, the CDR3 is TGTGCCAGCAGCTCCGGGACAGGGTTAAATGAGCAGTTCTTC. It is translated as CASSSGTGLNEQFF.